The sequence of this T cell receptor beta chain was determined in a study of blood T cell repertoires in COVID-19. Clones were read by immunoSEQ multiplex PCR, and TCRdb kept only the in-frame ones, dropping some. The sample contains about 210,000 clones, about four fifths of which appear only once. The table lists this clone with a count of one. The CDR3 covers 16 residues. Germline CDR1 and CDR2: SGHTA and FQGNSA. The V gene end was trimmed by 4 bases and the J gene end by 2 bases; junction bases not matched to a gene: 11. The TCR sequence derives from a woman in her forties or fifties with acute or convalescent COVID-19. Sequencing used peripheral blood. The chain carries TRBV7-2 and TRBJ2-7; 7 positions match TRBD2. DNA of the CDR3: TGTGCCAGCAGCTCCCGGACTAGGCCCGGTACCTACGAGCAGTACTTC. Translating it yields CASSSRTRPGTYEQYF.